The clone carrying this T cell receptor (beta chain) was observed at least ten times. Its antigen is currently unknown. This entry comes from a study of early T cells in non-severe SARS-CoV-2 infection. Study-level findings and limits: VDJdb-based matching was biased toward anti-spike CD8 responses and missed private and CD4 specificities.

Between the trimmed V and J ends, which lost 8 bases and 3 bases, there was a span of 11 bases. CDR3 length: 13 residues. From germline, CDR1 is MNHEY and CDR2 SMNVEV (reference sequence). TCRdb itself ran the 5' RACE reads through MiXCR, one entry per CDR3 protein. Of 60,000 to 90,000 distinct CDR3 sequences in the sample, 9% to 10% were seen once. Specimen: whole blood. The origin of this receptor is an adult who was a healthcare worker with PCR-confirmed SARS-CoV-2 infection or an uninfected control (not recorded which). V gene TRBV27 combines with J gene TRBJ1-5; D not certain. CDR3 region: CASGRAPNQPQHF. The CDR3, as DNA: TGTGCCAGCGGAAGGGCGCCCAATCAGCCCCAGCATTTT.